Each of the 16 T cell receptor beta chains below was sequenced from the same sample in a study of blood T cell repertoires in COVID-19. Profiling relied on immunoSEQ multiplex PCR, and the TCRdb table lists in-frame clones only, not all of them. This sample has about 160,000 clones, with about 85% found just once. The sequenced material came from peripheral blood. Receptors originate from a man aged 40-49 years with acute or convalescent COVID-19.

The V call is TRBV7-2, the J call TRBJ1-2; D is ambiguous. In germline, CDR1 is SGHTA, CDR2 FQGNSA. With 2 bases removed from V and 7 bases from J, the gap between germline ends came to 11 bases. There are 13 residues in the CDR3. The chain's CDR3 is CASSLHEKSGYTF. Here the CDR3 DNA reads TGTGCCAGCAGCTTACATGAAAAGAGTGGCTACACCTTC. Combining the CDR3 with reference TRBV7-2 and TRBJ1-2 gives the whole variable domain GAGVSQSPSNKVTEKGKDVELRCDPISGHTALYWYRQSLGQGLEFLIYFQGNSAPDKSGLPSDRFSAERTGGSVSTLTIQRTQQEDSAVYLCASSLHEKSGYTFGSGTRLTVV.

The chain combines TRBV7-8 with TRBJ2-5; 13 positions agree with TRBD2. V was clipped by 1 base and J by 9 bases; unmatched bases: 17. This CDR3 is built from 19 residues. Germline-derived CDR1 and CDR2 are SGHVS and FQNEAQ. The CDR3 reads CASSLGGTSGAPSFKAQYF. As DNA, the CDR3 is TGTGCCAGCAGCTTAGGTGGGACTAGCGGGGCCCCGAGCTTTAAGGCCCAGTACTTC.

The rearrangement joins TRBV2 to TRBJ2-7, with 9 nucleotides matching TRBD1. This CDR3 has 12 residues. Per the germline V gene, CDR1 is SNHLY and CDR2 is FYNNEI. The junction had 3 bases not matched to a gene; V was cut back by 6 bases and J by 6 bases. The CDR3 region is CASRGQGSEQYF. As DNA, the CDR3 is TGTGCCAGCAGGGGACAGGGAAGCGAGCAGTACTTC.

The chain has TRBV7-2 and TRBJ1-2; the D gene is possibly TRBD1 (6 bases). The CDR3 sequence is 13 residues long. Germline CDR1 reads SGHTA; CDR2 reads FQGNSA. Trimming left V 3 bases short and J 2 bases short, with 7 bases between. The CDR3 sequence: CASSFGTNYGYTF. The CDR3 DNA reads as TGTGCCAGCAGCTTCGGGACAAACTATGGCTACACCTTC.

The chain uses TRBV4-3 and TRBJ2-2; D unclear. Deletions cut 0 bases from V and 6 bases from J, with 14 bases between. The V gene's germline CDR1 is LGHNA and CDR2 YSLEER. CDR3 length: 16 residues. This CDR3 is CASSQDKEVRAGELFF. The DNA for the CDR3 is TGCGCCAGCAGCCAAGATAAGGAAGTCCGGGCCGGGGAGCTGTTTTTT.

The V gene is TRBV18, the J gene TRBJ2-6; D ambiguous. V was clipped by 2 bases and J by 4 bases, with 9 bases between them. The germline V gene encodes CDR1 KGHSH and CDR2 LQKENI. This CDR3 has 15 residues. This CDR3 is CASSPSVAGANVLTF. CDR3 coding DNA: TGTGCCAGCTCACCATCGGTAGCCGGGGCCAACGTCCTGACTTTC. Combining the CDR3 with reference TRBV18 and TRBJ2-6 gives the whole variable domain NAGVMQNPRHLVRRRGQEARLRCSPMKGHSHVYWYRQLPEEGLKFMVYLQKENIIDESGMPKERFSAEFPKEGPSILRIQQVVRGDSAAYFCASSPSVAGANVLTFGAGSRLTVL.

This clone showed up just once. The chain recombines TRBV10-2 with TRBJ2-1; a weak D match, TRBD2 (6 bases). CDR1 WSHSY and CDR2 SAAADI come from the germline V gene. CDR3 length: 15 amino acids. Deletions cut 3 bases from V and 6 bases from J, with 15 bases between. DNA for the CDR3: TGCGCCAGCAGTGATGCGGGACTTCGGCGCAATGAGCAGTTCTTC. Encoded protein: CASSDAGLRRNEQFF.

This chain joins TRBV6-2 or TRBV6-3 and TRBJ1-1; no firm D call. Looked up from germline, CDR1 is MNHEY and CDR2 is SVGEGT. V was cut by 1 base and J by 3 bases, with 6 bases left in between. The CDR3 runs to 13 residues. CDR3 sequence reads: CASSYLFDTEAFF. CDR3 bases: TGTGCCAGCAGTTACTTGTTCGACACTGAAGCTTTCTTT.

The chain joins TRBV2 to TRBJ2-7, with 9 bases matching TRBD1. Per the germline V gene, CDR1 is SNHLY and CDR2 is FYNNEI. V was pared by 9 bases and J by 2 bases, with 8 bases of the junction left unmatched. The CDR3 is made up of 14 amino acids. The CDR3 DNA is TGTGCCAGTAATGGACAGGGGCCCACCTACGAGCAGTACTTC. Its protein product is CASNGQGPTYEQYF.

The J gene is TRBJ1-5, the V gene TRBV5-6; 7 nucleotides agree with TRBD1. CDR3 size: 16 residues. The V and J ends lost 4 bases and 6 bases, in that order; junction bases with no gene match: 13. Germline V gene data show CDR1 as SGHDT and CDR2 as YYEEEE. This CDR3 is CASSVGTGSGGQPQHF. CDR3 in DNA: TGTGCCAGCAGCGTTGGAACAGGGTCAGGGGGTCAGCCCCAGCATTTT.

The chain joins TRBV6-5 to TRBJ2-7, with TRBD1 matching 7 bases. Germline CDR1 MNHEY, CDR2 SVGAGI. The trim removed 7 bases at V and 2 bases at J, leaving 11 bases unmatched. CDR3 length: 15 amino acids. The CDR3 region is CASTSETGQAYEQYF. The CDR3 bases are TGTGCCAGCACCTCCGAAACAGGACAGGCCTACGAGCAGTACTTC.

This clone was detected once. This rearrangement joins TRBV7-2 to TRBJ1-2; D unresolved. The CDR3 loop spans 15 amino acids. CDR1 and CDR2 (germline): SGHTA, FQGNSA. Trimming shortened V by 5 bases and J by 1 base, and 14 bases separated the two germline ends. The CDR3 DNA sequence: TGTGCCAGCAGCAAAACCTCGGGGAATAACTATGGCTACACCTTC. Encoded protein: CASSKTSGNNYGYTF. The full variable domain, rest sourced from reference TRBV7-2 and TRBJ1-2, is GAGVSQSPSNKVTEKGKDVELRCDPISGHTALYWYRQSLGQGLEFLIYFQGNSAPDKSGLPSDRFSAERTGGSVSTLTIQRTQQEDSAVYLCASSKTSGNNYGYTFGSGTRLTVV.

The chain is built from TRBV11-2 and TRBJ1-1; unclear D gene. With 2 bases removed from V and 7 bases from J, the gap between germline ends came to 8 bases. The CDR3 contains 12 residues. From germline, CDR1 is SGHAT and CDR2 FQNNGV. In DNA, the CDR3 is TGTGCCAGCAGCTTAACGGGGAGTGAAGCTTTCTTT. This gives the protein CASSLTGSEAFF.

The CDR3 bases are TGTGCCACCAGCAGAGGGGACAGAAACACCGGGGAGCTGTTTTTT. Its protein product is CATSRGDRNTGELFF. The V call is TRBV15, the J call TRBJ2-2, with 7 nucleotides matching TRBD1. Germline assignment: CDR1 LNHNV and CDR2 YYDKDF (reference sequence). The CDR3 contains 15 residues. The ends lost 1 base at V and 2 bases at J; junction bases unmatched: 1.

The CDR3 here is CASSKSIWTADGYTF. The CDR3 bases are TGCGCCAGCAGCAAAAGTATTTGGACAGCCGATGGCTACACCTTC. The V and J genes are TRBV4-3 and TRBJ1-2; a possible D gene is TRBD1 (6 bases). Trimming removed 5 bases at V and 6 bases at J, with 19 bases between. The CDR3 runs 15 residues. Looked up from germline, CDR1 is LGHNA and CDR2 is YSLEER.

In nucleotides, the CDR3 is TGTGCCAGCAGTTACTCCTTCTCTCACAATGAGCAGTTCTTC. As protein: CASSYSFSHNEQFF. The chain couples TRBV6-5 to TRBJ2-1; D call uncertain. Germline CDR1 reads MNHEY; CDR2 reads SVGAGI. V was clipped by 0 bases and J by 5 bases, with 8 bases between them. The CDR3 loop spans 14 amino acids.